Below, 27 T cell receptor beta chains from the same sample are listed, as sequenced in a study of cytomegalovirus exposure and HLA in healthy donors. Both 60 Vbeta primers and 13 Jbeta primers went into the PCR. TCRdb's copy holds only in-frame clones and misses some; the assay was immunoSEQ multiplex PCR. The repertoire holds roughly 86,000 clones, with around 66% as singletons. The sample consisted of PBMCs. These receptors were collected from a man younger than 45 in good health and CMV-seronegative.

The chain has TRBV5-1 and TRBJ2-1; D is ambiguous. Germline-derived CDR1 and CDR2 are SGHRS and YFSETQ. V was clipped by 4 bases and J by 6 bases, with 17 bases between them. CDR3 length: 15 residues. This CDR3 reads CASSSNFAPPNEQFF. CDR3 bases: TGCGCCAGCAGCAGTAATTTTGCGCCCCCCAATGAGCAGTTCTTC.

The chain carries TRBV10-3 and TRBJ2-5, with 8 bases identical to TRBD1. With V trimmed by 3 bases and J by 5 bases, 5 bases remained unmatched. This CDR3 has 14 amino acids. CDR1 and CDR2 (germline): ENHRY, SYGVKD. The CDR3 sequence: CAISDRGRRETQYF. In DNA form, the CDR3 reads TGTGCCATCAGTGACAGGGGGCGAAGGGAGACCCAGTACTTC.

This clone was seen more than once but under ten times. This chain uses TRBV6-4 with TRBJ2-2; TRBD2 agrees at 9 bases. V shed 3 bases, J shed 5 bases, and the junction held 4 bases outside the gene matches. The CDR3 runs 15 residues. Germline values: CDR1 MRHNA, CDR2 SNTAGT. CDR3: CASSEIAGDTGELFF. CDR3 sequence (DNA): TGTGCCAGCAGTGAAATAGCGGGAGATACCGGGGAGCTGTTTTTT.

The rearrangement uses TRBV5-1 and TRBJ2-3; 10 bases agree with TRBD2. Germline loops: CDR1 SGHRS, CDR2 YFSETQ. CDR3 length equals 16 residues. V lost 0 bases and J lost 0; bases outside the gene matches: 1. The chain's CDR3 is CASSLAAGGSTDTQYF. DNA for the CDR3: TGCGCCAGCAGCTTGGCAGCGGGAGGGAGCACAGATACGCAGTATTTT.

The J gene is TRBJ2-7, the V gene TRBV4-1; D possibly corresponds to TRBD2 (5 bases). There are 15 residues in the CDR3. Germline CDR1 MGHRA, CDR2 YSYEKL. The germline V and J ends were trimmed by 1 base and 2 bases, with 12 bases remaining between them. In DNA, the CDR3 is TGCGCCAGCAGCCAAGGCCATAGCGACACCTACGAGCAGTACTTC. Translated: CASSQGHSDTYEQYF.

In DNA form, the CDR3 reads TGTGCCAGCAGTTCCCCCCAGACTAATGAAAAACTGTTTTTT. Amino acid sequence: CASSSPQTNEKLFF. V and J are TRBV28 and TRBJ1-4, with unresolved D. V lost 4 bases to trimming and J lost 2 bases, with 8 bases between them. CDR3 size: 14 residues. Germline CDR1 reads MDHEN; CDR2 reads SYDVKM.

The chain is built from TRBV4-1 and TRBJ2-3, with TRBD1 matching 12 bases. Unmatched junction bases numbered 3, after V lost 4 bases and J lost 4 bases. CDR1 is MGHRA and CDR2 is YSYEKL in the germline V gene. CDR3 length: 15 residues. CDR3 amino acids: CASSLGTGGPDTQYF. CDR3 in DNA: TGCGCCAGCAGCCTGGGGACAGGGGGCCCAGATACGCAGTATTTT.

The table lists this clone with a count of one. V is TRBV5-1 and J is TRBJ2-1, with 12 bases that match TRBD2. V gave up 7 bases and J gave up 1 base; unmatched junction bases: 3. Germline CDR1 and CDR2: SGHRS and YFSETQ. The CDR3 totals 15 residues. The CDR3 DNA reads as TGCGCCAGCCGACTAGCGGGAGTTTCCTACAATGAGCAGTTCTTC. This translates into CASRLAGVSYNEQFF.

The chain has TRBV7-3 and TRBJ2-5; tentative D call: TRBD2 (6 bases). The last part of the DNA fits TRBJ2-7 better; the J call may be wrong. The CDR3 is made up of 15 amino acids. Germline CDR1 SGHTA, CDR2 FQGTGA. CDR3 bases: TGTGCCAGCAGCCCCTCCGGGAGTTCGGCCTACGAGCAGTACTTC. Residues: CASSPSGSSAYEQYF.

This clone showed up just a few times. The chain has TRBV6-5 and TRBJ2-7; 9 bases are a match to TRBD2. Germline CDR1 reads MNHEY; CDR2 reads SVGAGI. V lost 3 bases to trimming and J lost 5 bases; unmatched junction nucleotides: 8. The length of the CDR3 is 15 residues. Here the CDR3 DNA reads TGTGCCAGCAGTTATTCTAGCGGGACTTATAACGAGCAGTACTTC. It codes for CASSYSSGTYNEQYF.

The rearrangement joins TRBV28 to TRBJ2-1; tentative D call: TRBD2 (8 bases). Germline V gene lookup returns CDR1 MDHEN and CDR2 SYDVKM. Trimming cost V 0 bases and J 0 bases, with 21 bases left between them. The CDR3 is 20 residues long. The chain's CDR3 is CASSLWPGTSKGASYNEQFF. The CDR3 DNA sequence: TGTGCCAGCAGTTTATGGCCTGGGACTAGTAAGGGGGCCTCCTACAATGAGCAGTTCTTC. Filled out from reference TRBV28 and TRBJ2-1, the complete variable domain reads DVKVTQSSRYLVKRTGEKVFLECVQDMDHENMFWYRQDPGLGLRLIYFSYDVKMKEKGDIPEGYSVSREKKERFSLILESASTNQTSMYLCASSLWPGTSKGASYNEQFFGPGTRLTVL.

This clone was observed a handful of times. The V gene is TRBV14, the J gene TRBJ2-7; D perhaps matches TRBD1 (6 bases). The ends were cut back, 1 base at V and 1 base at J, with 14 bases in the middle. The germline gives CDR1 SGHDN, CDR2 FVKESK. This CDR3 comprises 16 residues. CDR3: CASSQGGRGRSYEQYF. CDR3 nucleotides: TGTGCCAGCAGCCAAGGCGGCAGGGGTAGGTCCTACGAGCAGTACTTC.

The chain is built from TRBV18 and TRBJ2-5, with D unresolved. The V gene lost 2 bases and the J gene lost 2 bases, with 12 bases spanning the gap. Germline V gene data show CDR1 as KGHSH and CDR2 as LQKENI. The CDR3 covers 15 residues. CDR3 sequence: CASSPASLKQETQYF. The DNA for the CDR3 is TGTGCCAGCTCACCAGCGAGCCTTAAACAAGAGACCCAGTACTTC.

This rearrangement joins TRBV30 to TRBJ1-5; D is perhaps TRBD1 (5 bases). Trimming pared 1 base from V and 0 bases from J, leaving 13 bases between. The CDR3 runs 16 residues. The germline V gene has CDR1 GTSNPN and CDR2 SVGIG (reference sequence). The CDR3 loop is CAWSAGVQDSNQPQHF. CDR3 DNA sequence: TGTGCCTGGAGTGCGGGGGTTCAGGATAGCAATCAGCCCCAGCATTTT.

J is TRBJ2-7 and V is TRBV7-9, with D possibly matching TRBD1 (7 bases). Germline CDR1 is SEHNR and CDR2 is FQNEAQ (reference sequence). Between the trimmed V and J ends, which lost 7 bases and 4 bases, there was a span of 11 bases. The CDR3 is made up of 12 amino acids. The CDR3 nucleotides read TGTGCCAGCACGCCAGGGGGGTACGAGCAGTACTTC. It translates to CASTPGGYEQYF.

This chain links TRBV10-3 with TRBJ2-1; 7 bases are a match to TRBD1. The CDR3 consists of 13 residues. With 10 bases clipped from V and 3 bases from J, the junction kept 6 bases outside the gene matches. Germline CDR1 is ENHRY and CDR2 is SYGVKD. This CDR3 is CASRDSDYNEQFF. CDR3 nucleotide sequence: TGTGCCAGCCGGGACAGCGACTACAATGAGCAGTTCTTC.

This chain joins TRBV30 and TRBJ1-6; tentative D call: TRBD1 (5 bases). The CDR3 sequence is 13 residues long. CDR1 is GTSNPN, CDR2 SVGIG, per germline (reference sequence). V dropped 3 bases and J dropped 9 bases, with 12 bases sitting between them. The CDR3 DNA follows: TGTGCCTGGAGGGGGACTACGGGTTCACCCCTCCACTTT. This gives the protein CAWRGTTGSPLHF.

This clone has more than one count but fewer than ten. V is TRBV7-9 and J is TRBJ2-7; tentative D call: TRBD1 (6 bases). With 7 bases removed from V and 3 bases from J, the gap between germline ends came to 22 bases. Germline V gene data show CDR1 as SEHNR and CDR2 as FQNEAQ (reference sequence). The CDR3 consists of 16 residues. CDR3 coding DNA: TGTGCCAGCAACATTTGGCTAACCGGGACACACTACGAGCAGTACTTC. Its translation is CASNIWLTGTHYEQYF. Using reference TRBV7-9 and TRBJ2-7 for the parts outside the CDR3, the full variable domain is DTGVSQNPRHKITKRGQNVTFRCDPISEHNRLYWYRQTLGQGPEFLTYFQNEAQLEKSRLLSDRFSAERPKGSFSTLEIQRTEQGDSAMYLCASNIWLTGTHYEQYFGPGTRLTVT.

V gene TRBV7-3 combines with J gene TRBJ2-3; D remains unclear. Trimming left V 4 bases short and J 0 bases short, with 5 bases between. The length of the CDR3 is 13 residues. Germline lookup yields CDR1 SGHTA and CDR2 FQGTGA. Here the CDR3 DNA reads TGTGCCAGCAGCTCACTGAGCACAGATACGCAGTATTTT. This gives the protein CASSSLSTDTQYF.

The V and J genes are TRBV4-1 and TRBJ2-3; D might be TRBD2 (7 bases). Deletions cut 5 bases from V and 4 bases from J, with 16 bases between. The CDR3 totals 15 residues. The germline V gene has CDR1 MGHRA and CDR2 YSYEKL. CDR3 nucleotide sequence: TGCGCCAGCAGCACGACAGGACTAGGCGCAGATACGCAGTATTTT. It codes for CASSTTGLGADTQYF.

The rearrangement links TRBV7-9 to TRBJ1-5; D call uncertain. The CDR3 is made up of 15 amino acids. Germline V gene data show CDR1 as SEHNR and CDR2 as FQNEAQ (reference sequence). The V end was cut by 0 bases, the J end by 3 bases, with 9 bases between. The chain's CDR3 is CASSLAGGYNQPQHF. CDR3 nucleotide sequence: TGTGCCAGCAGCTTAGCGGGAGGGTACAATCAGCCCCAGCATTTT.

On this clone: Germline is not matched at one junction end, which may reflect a read error. The chain combines TRBV10-1 with TRBJ1-1, with TRBD1 as a possible D gene (5 bases). The germline CDR1 and CDR2 sequences are WNHNN and SYGVQD (reference sequence). The CDR3 loop spans 13 amino acids. For the CDR3, the DNA is TGCGCCAGCAGTGTTAAGACAGACACTAAAGCTTTCTTT. It codes for CASSVKTDTKAFF.

This clone was observed a few times. The chain is built from TRBV5-8 and TRBJ1-1; D call uncertain. Per germline, CDR1 SGHTS and CDR2 YDEGEE. The CDR3 runs 15 residues. Trimming cost V 2 bases and J 7 bases, with 18 bases left between them. CDR3 DNA: TGTGCCAGCAGCTTCGGCGCGGGCTGGCGTGGTGAAGCTTTCTTT. Translating it yields CASSFGAGWRGEAFF.

The rearrangement links TRBV23-1 to TRBJ1-5; TRBD1 agrees at 9 bases. TRBV23-1 is identified as an open reading frame with a role that is uncertain. The CDR3 spans 13 residues. V was pared by 8 bases and J by 9 bases, with 8 bases of the junction left unmatched. Written as DNA, the CDR3 is TGCGCCAGCCCGGACAGGGGAATTGGGCCCCAGCATTTT. As protein: CASPDRGIGPQHF.

This chain joins TRBV7-3 and TRBJ1-5; a possible D gene is TRBD1 (6 bases). CDR3 size: 15 residues. Germline V gives CDR1 SGHTA, CDR2 FQGTGA. V was trimmed by 7 bases and J by 0 bases, leaving 13 bases between them. The CDR3, as DNA: TGTGCCAGCATAAAGGGGGGGAATAGCAATCAGCCCCAGCATTTT. It yields the protein CASIKGGNSNQPQHF.

The chain recombines TRBV25-1 with TRBJ2-7, with a weak D call TRBD2 (6 bases). Deletions cut 5 bases from V and 6 bases from J, with 14 bases between. The CDR3 contains 13 residues. Germline V gene sequence: CDR1 MGHDK, CDR2 SYGVNS. This chain's CDR3 is CASSFQGLVEQYF. The CDR3 DNA follows: TGTGCCAGCAGTTTCCAGGGACTGGTCGAGCAGTACTTC.

The chain has TRBV28 and TRBJ2-1, with D perhaps TRBD2 (6 bases). CDR1 is MDHEN, CDR2 SYDVKM, per germline. V shed 7 bases and J shed 4 bases, with 14 bases lying between them. CDR3 length: 14 residues. CDR3 sequence (DNA): TGTGCCAGCATCTCTGGACTACCTTACAATGAGCAGTTCTTC. It translates to CASISGLPYNEQFF.